The source of this T cell receptor beta chain is a study of CD8+ T cells in alopecia areata. Sample treatment: oral pan-JAK inhibitor, 5-10 mg twice daily. Obtained from alopecia areata patients were lesional scalp punch biopsies along with peripheral blood. Trimming stripped 3 bases from V and 2 bases from J, with 4 bases between. This CDR3 is 12 amino acids long. Germline assignment: CDR1 WNHNN and CDR2 SYGVQD (reference sequence). The authors extracted RNA and reverse transcribed it into cDNA as the sequencing template. Data came from immunoSEQ multiplex PCR; TCRdb stores just in-frame clones and leaves some out. Of 150,000 to 200,000 clones in the sample, roughly 50% were seen once. A few counts support this clone. Its specificity is unknown. Study results and caveats: In scalp samples, resident alphabeta T cells of normal skin are also sequenced. Clonality exceeded that of normal scalp in lesional scalp, most notably in alopecia totalis/universalis. Compared with mice, patients displayed less clear TCR sharing, possibly for HLA-related reasons.

This TCR was recovered from a human donor with alopecia areata. Sequences were derived from CD8+ T cells sorted from blood, sampled at week 24, from a patient treated with tofacitinib. The gene calls are TRBV10-1 and TRBJ1-2, with unresolved D. This CDR3 reads CASSDTNYGYTF. The CDR3, as DNA: TGCGCCAGCAGTGATACAAACTATGGCTACACCTTC.